This T cell receptor (beta chain) emerged from a study of Ad26.COV2.S vaccination and SARS-CoV-2 variants. Study context: Among those in the COV1001 Ad26.COV2.S trial arm was the donor. Each vaccinee took Ad26.COV2.S intramuscularly, once or twice 56 days apart. The study, taken as a whole, reports: After vaccination, substantial breadth of spike-specific CD8+ and CD4+ responses was reported.

Germline-derived CDR1 and CDR2 are SGHTA and FQGTGA. After removal of 5 bases from V and 4 bases from J, the junction contained 7 bases not matched to a gene. The CDR3 totals 14 residues. About this clone itself: Antigen unknown.

Treatment of the sample: 15 to 20 received Ad26.COV2.S at low or high dose, single or two shots; a few received placebo; per-sample allocation not given. Sampling was done on day 63 after the first vaccine or placebo injection. This vaccine is an Ad26 vector that expresses the Wuhan-strain SARS-CoV-2 spike. The protocol was immunoSEQ multiplex PCR, while the TCRdb copy is restricted to in-frame clones and leaves out a portion. Seen here are around 300,000 clones, about 87% observed once, and the top ten hold around 6.4%. The sequencing used peripheral blood, collected in a trial of Ad26.COV2.S vaccine versus placebo. This sequence was found in a person between 18 and 60 years old who received the Ad26.COV2.S COVID-19 vaccine or a placebo. V is TRBV7-3 and J is TRBJ1-1, with 7 bases identical to TRBD1. The chain's CDR3 is CASSPTGVGTEAFF. CDR3 DNA sequence: TGTGCCAGCAGCCCAACAGGGGTTGGCACTGAAGCTTTCTTT. Supplemented by reference TRBV7-3 and TRBJ1-1, the full variable domain reads GAGVSQTPSNKVTEKGKYVELRCDPISGHTALYWYRQSLGQGPEFLIYFQGTGAADDSGLPNDRFFAVRPEGSVSTLKIQRTERGDSAVYLCASSPTGVGTEAFFGQGTRLTVV.